This T cell receptor (beta chain) derives from a study of blood T cell repertoires in COVID-19. Whole-study context: COVID-19 samples from acute and convalescent phases originated in the United States, Italy and Spain. Sources were T cells, B-cell-depleted T cells, or PBMCs; the material itself was cDNA or gDNA.

The authors' processing: For nucleated cells, counts were estimated from reference gene primer amplification. The protocol was immunoSEQ multiplex PCR, while the TCRdb copy is restricted to in-frame clones and leaves out a portion. D and trimming come from the DNA, and the V and J calls and clone size come from that table. The repertoire consists of under 200,000 clones, with 88% occurring once and the leading ten covering roughly 6%. V dropped 5 bases and J dropped 6; count of bases not matched to a gene: 6. CDR3 length equals 13 residues. Germline loops: CDR1 SGHNT, CDR2 YYREEE (reference sequence).

The sample comprised peripheral blood. This TCR was recovered from a man in his forties with active or convalescent COVID-19. The gene calls are TRBV5-4 and TRBJ2-3; 7 bases line up with TRBD1. CDR3 in amino acids: CASSSVQGDTQYF. The CDR3 DNA reads TGTGCCAGCAGTTCGGTACAGGGGGATACGCAGTATTTT.